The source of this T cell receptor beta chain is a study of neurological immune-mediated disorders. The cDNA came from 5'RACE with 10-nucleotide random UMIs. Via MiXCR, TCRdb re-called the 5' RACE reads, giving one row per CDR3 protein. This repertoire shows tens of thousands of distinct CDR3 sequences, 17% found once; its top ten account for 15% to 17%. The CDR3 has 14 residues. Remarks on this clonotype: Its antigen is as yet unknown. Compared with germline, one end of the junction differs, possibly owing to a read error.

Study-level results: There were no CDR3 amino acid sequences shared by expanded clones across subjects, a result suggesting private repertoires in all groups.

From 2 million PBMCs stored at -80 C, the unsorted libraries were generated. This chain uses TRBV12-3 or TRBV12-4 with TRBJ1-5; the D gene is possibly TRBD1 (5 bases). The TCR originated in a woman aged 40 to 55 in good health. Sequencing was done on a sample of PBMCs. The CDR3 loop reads CANSLGTLYQPQHF. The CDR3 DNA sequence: TGCGCCAACAGTTTGGGGACCCTCTATCAGCCCCAGCATTTT.